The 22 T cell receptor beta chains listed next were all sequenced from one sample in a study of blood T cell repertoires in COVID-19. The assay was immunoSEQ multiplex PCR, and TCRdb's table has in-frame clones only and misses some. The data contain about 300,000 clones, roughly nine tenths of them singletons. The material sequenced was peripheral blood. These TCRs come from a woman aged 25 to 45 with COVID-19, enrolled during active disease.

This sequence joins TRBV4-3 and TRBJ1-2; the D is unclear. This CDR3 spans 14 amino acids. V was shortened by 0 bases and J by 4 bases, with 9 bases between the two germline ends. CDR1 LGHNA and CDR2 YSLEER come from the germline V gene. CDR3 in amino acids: CASSQDRGSYGYTF. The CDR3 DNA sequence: TGCGCCAGCAGCCAAGATCGCGGCAGCTATGGCTACACCTTC.

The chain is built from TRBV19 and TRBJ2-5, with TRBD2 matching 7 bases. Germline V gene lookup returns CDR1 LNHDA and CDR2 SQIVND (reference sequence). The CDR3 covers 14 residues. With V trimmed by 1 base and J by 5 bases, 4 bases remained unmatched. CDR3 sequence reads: CASSIGGGDETQYF. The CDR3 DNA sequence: TGTGCCAGTAGTATAGGGGGAGGGGACGAGACCCAGTACTTC.

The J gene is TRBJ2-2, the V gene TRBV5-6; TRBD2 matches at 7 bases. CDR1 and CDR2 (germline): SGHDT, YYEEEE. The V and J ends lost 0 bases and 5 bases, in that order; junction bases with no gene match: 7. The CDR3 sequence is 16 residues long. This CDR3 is CASSLAGGSRTGELFF. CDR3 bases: TGTGCCAGCAGCTTGGCCGGGGGGTCGCGTACCGGGGAGCTGTTTTTT.

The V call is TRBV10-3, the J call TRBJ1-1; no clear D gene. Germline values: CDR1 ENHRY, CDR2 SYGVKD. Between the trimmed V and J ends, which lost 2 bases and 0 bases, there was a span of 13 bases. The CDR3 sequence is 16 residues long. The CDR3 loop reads CAISEVQVKLNTEAFF. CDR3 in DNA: TGTGCCATCAGTGAGGTCCAGGTGAAACTGAACACTGAAGCTTTCTTT.

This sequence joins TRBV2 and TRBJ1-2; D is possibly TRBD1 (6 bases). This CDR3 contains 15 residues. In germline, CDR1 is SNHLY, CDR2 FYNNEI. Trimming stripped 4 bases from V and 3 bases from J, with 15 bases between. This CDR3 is CASSVITRTDYGYTF. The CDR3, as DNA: TGTGCCAGCAGTGTAATCACCAGGACAGACTATGGCTACACCTTC.

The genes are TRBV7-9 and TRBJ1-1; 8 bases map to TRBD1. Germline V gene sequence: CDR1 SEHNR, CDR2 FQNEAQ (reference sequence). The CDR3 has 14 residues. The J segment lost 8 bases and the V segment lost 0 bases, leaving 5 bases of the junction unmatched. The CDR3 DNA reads TGTGCCAGCAGCTTAGCATCGACAGGGGACGAAGCTTTCTTT. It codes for CASSLASTGDEAFF.

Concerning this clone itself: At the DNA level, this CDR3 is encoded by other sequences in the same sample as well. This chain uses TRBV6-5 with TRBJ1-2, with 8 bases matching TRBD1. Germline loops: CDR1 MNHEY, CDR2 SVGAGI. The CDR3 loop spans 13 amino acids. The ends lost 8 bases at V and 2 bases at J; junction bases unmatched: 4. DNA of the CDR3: TGTGCCAGCCACAGGGGGTCCAACTATGGCTACACCTTC. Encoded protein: CASHRGSNYGYTF.

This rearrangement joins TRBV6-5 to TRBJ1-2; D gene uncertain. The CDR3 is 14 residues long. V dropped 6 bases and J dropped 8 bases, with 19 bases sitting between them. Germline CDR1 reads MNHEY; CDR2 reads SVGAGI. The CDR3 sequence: CASSSGRLTGGYTF. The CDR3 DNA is TGTGCCAGCAGCTCTGGCAGGCTCACTGGGGGCTACACCTTC.

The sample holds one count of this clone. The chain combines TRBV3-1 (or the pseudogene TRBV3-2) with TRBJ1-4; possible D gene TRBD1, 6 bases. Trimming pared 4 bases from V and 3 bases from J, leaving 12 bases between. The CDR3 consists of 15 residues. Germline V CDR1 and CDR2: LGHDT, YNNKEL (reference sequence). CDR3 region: CASSLQGRPNEKLFF. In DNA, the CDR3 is TGTGCCAGCAGCCTACAGGGACGACCTAATGAAAAACTGTTTTTT.

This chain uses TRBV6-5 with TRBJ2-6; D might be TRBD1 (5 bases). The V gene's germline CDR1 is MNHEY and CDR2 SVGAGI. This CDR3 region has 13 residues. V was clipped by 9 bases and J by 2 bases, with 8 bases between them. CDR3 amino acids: CASKTAGANVLTF. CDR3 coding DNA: TGTGCCAGTAAGACAGCTGGGGCCAACGTCCTGACTTTC.

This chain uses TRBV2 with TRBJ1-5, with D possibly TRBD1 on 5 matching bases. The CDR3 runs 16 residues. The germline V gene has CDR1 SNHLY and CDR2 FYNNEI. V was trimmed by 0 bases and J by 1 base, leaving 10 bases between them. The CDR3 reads CASSEAPGVSNQPQHF. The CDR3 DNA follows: TGTGCCAGCAGTGAAGCGCCGGGGGTCAGCAATCAGCCCCAGCATTTT.

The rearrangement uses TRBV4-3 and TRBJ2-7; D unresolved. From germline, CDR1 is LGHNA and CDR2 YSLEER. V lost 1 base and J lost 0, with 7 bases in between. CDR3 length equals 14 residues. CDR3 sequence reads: CASSQALFSYEQYF. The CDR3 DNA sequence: TGCGCCAGCAGCCAAGCCCTTTTCTCCTACGAGCAGTACTTC.

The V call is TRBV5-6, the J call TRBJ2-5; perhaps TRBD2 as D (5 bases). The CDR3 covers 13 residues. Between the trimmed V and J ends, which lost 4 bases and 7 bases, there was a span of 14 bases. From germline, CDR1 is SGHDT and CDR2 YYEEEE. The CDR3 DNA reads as TGTGCCAGCAGCCCGAGACTCCGGGGGACCCAGTACTTC. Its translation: CASSPRLRGTQYF.

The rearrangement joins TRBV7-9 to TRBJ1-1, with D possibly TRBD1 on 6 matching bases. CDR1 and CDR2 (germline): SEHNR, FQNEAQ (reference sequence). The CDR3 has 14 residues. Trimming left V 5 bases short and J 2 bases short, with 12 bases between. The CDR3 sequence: CASSKTGGNTEAFF. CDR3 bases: TGTGCCAGCAGCAAGACAGGTGGAAACACTGAAGCTTTCTTT.

CDR3 bases: TGTGCCAGCAGCTTGGAGACAGCGAACACCGGGGAGCTGTTTTTT. This encodes CASSLETANTGELFF. The genes are TRBV5-5 and TRBJ2-2; maybe TRBD1 (5 bases). This CDR3 spans 15 amino acids. Per germline, CDR1 SGHKS and CDR2 YYEKEE (reference sequence). The V end lost 0 bases, the J end lost 0 bases, and 6 bases lay between the germline ends.

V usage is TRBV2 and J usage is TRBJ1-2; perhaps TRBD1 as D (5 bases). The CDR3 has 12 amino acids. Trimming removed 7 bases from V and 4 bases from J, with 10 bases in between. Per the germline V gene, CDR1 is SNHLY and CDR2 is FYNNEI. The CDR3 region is CASTRQSYGYTF. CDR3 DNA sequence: TGTGCCAGCACTCGACAGAGCTATGGCTACACCTTC.

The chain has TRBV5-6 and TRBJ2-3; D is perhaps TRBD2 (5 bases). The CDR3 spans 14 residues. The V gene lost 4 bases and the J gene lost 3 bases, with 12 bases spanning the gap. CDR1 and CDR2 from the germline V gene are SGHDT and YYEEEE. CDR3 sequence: CASSPGLRTDTQYF. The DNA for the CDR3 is TGTGCCAGCAGCCCCGGACTGAGAACAGATACGCAGTATTTT.

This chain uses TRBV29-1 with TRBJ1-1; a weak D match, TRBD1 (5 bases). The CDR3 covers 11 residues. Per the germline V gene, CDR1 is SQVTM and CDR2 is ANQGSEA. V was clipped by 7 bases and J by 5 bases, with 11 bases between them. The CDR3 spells CSGTRDTEAFF. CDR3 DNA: TGCAGCGGGACAAGGGATACTGAAGCTTTCTTT.

CDR3 sequence: CASSAAGTAFPMNTEAFF. The CDR3 DNA is TGTGCCAGCAGCGCCGCCGGGACAGCGTTTCCAATGAACACTGAAGCTTTCTTT. The V gene is TRBV5-6, the J gene TRBJ1-1; 7 bases are a match to TRBD1. Trimming at V came to 4 bases and at J to 0 bases, leaving 15 bases not matched to a gene. The CDR3 spans 18 residues. Germline assignment: CDR1 SGHDT and CDR2 YYEEEE.

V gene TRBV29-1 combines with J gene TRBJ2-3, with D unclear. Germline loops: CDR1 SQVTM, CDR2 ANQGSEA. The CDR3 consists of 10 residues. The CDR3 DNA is TGCAGTTCTCTTTCAGATACGCAGTATTTT. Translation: CSSLSDTQYF.

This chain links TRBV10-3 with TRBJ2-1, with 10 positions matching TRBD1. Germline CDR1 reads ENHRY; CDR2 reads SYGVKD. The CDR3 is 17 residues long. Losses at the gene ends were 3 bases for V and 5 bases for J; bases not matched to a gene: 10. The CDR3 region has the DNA TGTGCCATCAGTGACACCTGGGGACAGGGGAACAACAATGAGCAGTTCTTC. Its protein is CAISDTWGQGNNNEQFF.

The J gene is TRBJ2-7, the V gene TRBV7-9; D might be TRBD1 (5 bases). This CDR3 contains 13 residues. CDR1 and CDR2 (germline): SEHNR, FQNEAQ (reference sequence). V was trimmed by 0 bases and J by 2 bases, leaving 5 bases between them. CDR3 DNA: TGTGCCAGCAGCTTAGCAGGGGCCTACGAGCAGTACGTC. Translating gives CASSLAGAYEQYV.